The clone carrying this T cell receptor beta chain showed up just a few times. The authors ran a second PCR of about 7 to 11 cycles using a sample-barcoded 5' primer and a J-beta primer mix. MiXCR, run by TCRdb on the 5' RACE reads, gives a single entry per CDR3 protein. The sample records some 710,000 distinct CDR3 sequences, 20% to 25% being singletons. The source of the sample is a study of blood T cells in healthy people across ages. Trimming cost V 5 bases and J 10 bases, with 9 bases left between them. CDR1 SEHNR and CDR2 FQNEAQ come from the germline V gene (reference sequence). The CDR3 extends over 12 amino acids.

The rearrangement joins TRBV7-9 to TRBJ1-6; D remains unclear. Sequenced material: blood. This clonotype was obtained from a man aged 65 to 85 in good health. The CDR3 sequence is CASSLWESPLHF. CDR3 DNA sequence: TGTGCCAGCAGCCTATGGGAATCACCCCTCCACTTT.